This is a list of T cell receptor beta chains from one sample in a study of shared clonotypes between healthy human individuals. The protocol was immunoSEQ multiplex PCR, while the TCRdb copy is restricted to in-frame clones and leaves out a portion. The sample lists 1.5 million to 2.5 million clones; approximately 94% were seen once. Sequences were obtained from naive CD8+ T cells sorted from blood. These TCRs come from a man aged 18-30 years in good health. Both conserved end residues are part of each CDR3. A D gene is named only where the DNA matches it firmly. Clone size is not always given. Where it is, it says once, few, many or a class for expanded clones.

D	size	J	V	DNA	CDR3
.	.	TRBJ1-5	TRBV27	TGTGCCAGCAGTTTGGGAGTTTATCAGCCCCAGCATTTT	CASSLGVYQPQHF
.	few	TRBJ2-7	TRBV19	TGTGCCAGTAGTGCCGGGGTTACCTACGAGCAGTACTTC	CASSAGVTYEQYF
.	.	TRBJ1-4	TRBV6-6	TGTGCCAGCAGTTCAGGAGGGGAAGGAACTAATGAAAAACTGTTTTTT	CASSSGGEGTNEKLFF
TRBD2	.	TRBJ2-7	TRBV2	TGTGCCAGCAGTTACGGACTAGCGGCGACCTACGAGCAGTACTTC	CASSYGLAATYEQYF
.	.	TRBJ1-5	TRBV11-2	TGTGCCAGCAGCTTAGTCAGGATACGGCTAGGCAATCAGCCCCAGCATTTT	CASSLVRIRLGNQPQHF
TRBD1	.	TRBJ2-7	TRBV5-1	TGCGCCACCTCGACAGGGTGGGGCTACGAGCAGTACTTC	CATSTGWGYEQYF
.	.	TRBJ1-5	TRBV15	TGTGCCACCAGCAGAGATCTAGCAGGTCAGCCCCAGCATTTT	CATSRDLAGQPQHF
TRBD1	.	TRBJ1-2	TRBV6-6	TGTGCCAGCAGTCATGGGACAGGATCTAACTATGGCTACACCTTC	CASSHGTGSNYGYTF
TRBD1	.	TRBJ2-7	TRBV29-1	TGCAGCGTTCGGCAGGGGGCCTACGAGCAGTACTTC	CSVRQGAYEQYF
.	.	TRBJ2-7	TRBV2	TGTGCCAGCAGTGAAATGCCGGGTTACGAGCAGTACTTC	CASSEMPGYEQYF
TRBD1	.	TRBJ2-2	TRBV30	TGTGCTTTGGACAGGGGCGGGACCGGGGAGCTGTTTTTT	CALDRGGTGELFF
TRBD2	once	TRBJ2-1	TRBV19	TGTGCCAGTAGTATTACTAGCGGGGGGGCTAATGAGCAGTTCTTC	CASSITSGGANEQFF
.	.	TRBJ2-4	TRBV2	TGTGCCAGCAGCCAACAGGGAGGGGTTGGGGACATTCAGTACTTC	CASSQQGGVGDIQYF
.	.	TRBJ1-5	TRBV5-6	TGTGCCAGCACCATTTGGGGGCGACAGCCCCAGCATTTT	CASTIWGRQPQHF
TRBD1	.	TRBJ1-5	TRBV4-1	TGCGCCAGCAGCCTGGGACAGTCCTATAGCAATCAGCCCCAGCATTTT	CASSLGQSYSNQPQHF
TRBD2	.	TRBJ2-7	TRBV6-5	TGTGCCAGCAGTTACTCGATCGGGACTAGCAGCTACGAGCAGTACTTC	CASSYSIGTSSYEQYF
TRBD1	once	TRBJ1-6	TRBV27	TGTGCCAGCAGTTTGGGACAGTGGAATTCACCCCTCCACTTT	CASSLGQWNSPLHF
.	.	TRBJ2-7	TRBV11-2	TGTGCCAGCAGCCGCGGGTCCGAGCAGTACTTC	CASSRGSEQYF
TRBD2	.	TRBJ2-7	TRBV5-4	TGTGCCAGCAGCTTTTCTACGGGAGGGCCCTACGAGCAGTACTTC	CASSFSTGGPYEQYF
.	.	TRBJ2-3	TRBV2	TGTGCCAGCAGGGAGGAGGCGGCTAGCACAGATACGCAGTATTTT	CASREEAASTDTQYF
.	once	TRBJ2-2	TRBV18	TGTGCCAGCTCACCAACGGTAAACACCGGGGAGCTGTTTTTT	CASSPTVNTGELFF
.	.	TRBJ2-7	TRBV10-3	TGTGCCATCAGTGAGTCTGGGGGGACATATTCCTACGAGCAGTACTTC	CAISESGGTYSYEQYF
.	.	TRBJ1-2	TRBV19	TGTGCCAGTAGTATGCCTTATGACTATGGCTACACCTTC	CASSMPYDYGYTF
.	.	TRBJ2-7	TRBV27	TGTGCCAGCTCGACTAAGGGGTTCGGCTACGAGCAGTACTTC	CASSTKGFGYEQYF
TRBD1	.	TRBJ2-5	TRBV6-5	TGTGCCAGCAGTCCAATAAGGACAGGCCAAGAGACCCAGTACTTC	CASSPIRTGQETQYF
.	.	TRBJ2-3	TRBV19	TGTGCCAGTAGTATAGATCGGACGCGCGTTACAGATACGCAGTATTTT	CASSIDRTRVTDTQYF
TRBD1	.	TRBJ1-2	TRBV7-9	TGTGCCAGCAGCTCTTCTACAGGGGACTTAACTTATGGCTACACCTTC	CASSSSTGDLTYGYTF
TRBD1	.	TRBJ2-7	TRBV2	TGTGCCAGCAGTGAGCCGGACAGGGTGTACGAGCAGTACTTC	CASSEPDRVYEQYF
TRBD1	.	TRBJ2-3	TRBV5-4	TGTGCCAGCAGCTTGGCCTTCGAGGGGGCCGCCACAGATACGCAGTATTTT	CASSLAFEGAATDTQYF